Below, 8 T cell receptor beta chains from the same sample are listed, as sequenced in a study of blood T cells in healthy people across ages. Primers used in a second PCR of about 7 to 12 cycles were a sample-barcoded 5' primer and a J-beta primer mix. TCRdb reprocessed the 5' RACE reads with MiXCR, giving one entry per CDR3 protein. The sample includes about 1.7 million distinct CDR3 sequences, 28% of them seen just once. Sequencing input: blood. All receptors derive from a woman aged 30 to 39 in good health.

The V gene is TRBV10-3, the J gene TRBJ2-1; perhaps TRBD2 as D (5 bases). This CDR3 has 15 amino acids. Germline values: CDR1 ENHRY, CDR2 SYGVKD. Trimming removed 2 bases at V and 9 bases at J, with 17 bases between. Here the CDR3 reads CAISEATRGSGEQFF. The CDR3 region has the DNA TGTGCCATCAGTGAGGCGACTCGCGGGTCAGGTGAGCAGTTCTTC.

This rearrangement joins TRBV4-3 to TRBJ2-7; 16 nucleotides match TRBD2. Per germline, CDR1 LGHNA and CDR2 YSLEER. Unmatched junction bases numbered 8, after V lost 0 bases and J lost 3 bases. CDR3 length equals 19 residues. The CDR3 protein is CASSQDIPGLAGGYYEQYF. The CDR3 nucleotides read TGCGCCAGCAGCCAAGATATACCGGGACTAGCGGGAGGGTACTACGAGCAGTACTTC.

In regard to this clonotype: One end of the junction is discordant with germline, which a read error may explain. The rearrangement uses TRBV5-1 and TRBJ2-6; 7 bases fit TRBD2. Germline-derived CDR1 and CDR2 are SGHRS and YFSETQ. The CDR3 loop spans 17 amino acids. DNA for the CDR3: TGCGCCAGCAGCCCTCGGGGGGAAGGCTCTGGGGCCAGCGTCCTGACTTTC. As protein: CASSPRGEGSGASVLTF.

This clonotype showed up just a few times. The chain recombines TRBV12-3 or TRBV12-4 with TRBJ2-7, with 9 bases lining up with TRBD1. The CDR3 has 14 amino acids. The trim removed 6 bases at V and 3 bases at J, leaving 6 bases unmatched. CDR3: CASRRTGASYEQYF. CDR3 in DNA: TGTGCCAGCAGAAGGACAGGGGCAAGCTACGAGCAGTACTTC.

The genes are TRBV7-8 and TRBJ2-3, with 10 bases aligning to TRBD2. The V and J ends lost 3 bases and 0 bases, in that order; junction bases with no gene match: 6. CDR1 is SGHVS and CDR2 is FQNEAQ in the germline V gene. This CDR3 has 17 amino acids. The CDR3 here is CASSFRTSGYSTDTQYF. CDR3 nucleotide sequence: TGTGCCAGCAGCTTCCGGACTAGCGGATATAGCACAGATACGCAGTATTTT.

This chain connects TRBV7-9 to TRBJ1-2, with 10 bases fitting TRBD1. Germline loops: CDR1 SEHNR, CDR2 FQNEAQ (reference sequence). This CDR3 spans 15 amino acids. Losses at the gene ends were 5 bases for V and 8 bases for J; bases not matched to a gene: 11. This CDR3 is CASSATGGSSVGYTF. Here the CDR3 DNA reads TGTGCCAGCAGCGCGACAGGGGGCTCCTCCGTGGGCTACACCTTC. Full variable domain (missing parts from reference TRBV7-9 and TRBJ1-2): DTGVSQNPRHKITKRGQNVTFRCDPISEHNRLYWYRQTLGQGPEFLTYFQNEAQLEKSRLLSDRFSAERPKGSFSTLEIQRTEQGDSAMYLCASSATGGSSVGYTFGSGTRLTVV.

This clonotype was seen more than once but under ten times. The gene calls are TRBV12-3 or TRBV12-4 and TRBJ2-7; a possible D gene is TRBD2 (7 bases). V was shortened by 7 bases and J by 2 bases, with 18 bases between the two germline ends. The CDR3 is 15 amino acids. CDR3 nucleotide sequence: TGTGCCAGCACTCCGGGGCGGGGGCCTCCCTACGAGCAGTACTTC. Translated: CASTPGRGPPYEQYF.

The chain couples TRBV12-3 or TRBV12-4 to TRBJ2-5; possibly TRBD2 for D (6 bases). CDR3 size: 11 residues. Trimming took 6 bases from V and 11 from J, leaving 13 bases between them. CDR3 nucleotides: TGTGCCAGCAGAGACCCCGCGGGGCAGTACTTC. Translating it yields CASRDPAGQYF.